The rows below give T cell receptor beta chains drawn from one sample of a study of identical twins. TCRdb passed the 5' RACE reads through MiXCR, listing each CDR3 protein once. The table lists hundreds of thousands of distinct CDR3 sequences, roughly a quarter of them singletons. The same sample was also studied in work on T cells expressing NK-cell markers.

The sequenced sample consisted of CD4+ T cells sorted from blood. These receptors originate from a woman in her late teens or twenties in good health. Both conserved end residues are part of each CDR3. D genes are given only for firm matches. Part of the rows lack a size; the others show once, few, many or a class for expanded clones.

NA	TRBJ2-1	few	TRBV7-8	CASSSRLGSSYNEQFF	TGTGCCAGCAGCTCGAGGCTGGGCAGCTCCTACAATGAGCAGTTCTTC
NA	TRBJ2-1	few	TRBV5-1	CASSPVTGSPNEQFF	TGCGCCAGCAGCCCGGTCACAGGCTCGCCCAATGAGCAGTTCTTC
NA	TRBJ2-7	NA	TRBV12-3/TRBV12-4	CASSLFVGKSPYEQYF	TGTGCCAGCAGTTTATTTGTCGGGAAGAGCCCCTACGAGCAGTACTTC
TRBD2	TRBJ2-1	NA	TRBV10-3	CAISSLAGGPGEQFF	TGTGCCATCAGTTCCCTAGCGGGAGGGCCGGGTGAGCAGTTCTTC
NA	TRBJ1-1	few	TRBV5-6	CASSLNRRNTEAFF	TGTGCCAGCAGCTTGAATAGGAGAAACACTGAAGCTTTCTTT
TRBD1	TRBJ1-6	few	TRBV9	CASSSGQGLALHF	TGTGCCAGCAGCAGCGGACAGGGCTTGGCCCTCCACTTT
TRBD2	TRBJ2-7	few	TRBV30	CAWGSTSGSYEQYF	TGTGCCTGGGGATCGACTAGCGGGTCCTACGAGCAGTACTTC
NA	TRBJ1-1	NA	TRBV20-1	CSAAQGGGTEAFF	TGCAGTGCTGCTCAGGGAGGAGGGACTGAAGCTTTCTTT
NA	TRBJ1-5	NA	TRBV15	CATSRRGDQPQHF	TGTGCCACCAGCAGAAGGGGGGATCAGCCCCAGCATTTT
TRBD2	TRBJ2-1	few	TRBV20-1	CSAKAGGSYNEQFF	TGCAGTGCTAAGGCGGGGGGATCCTACAATGAGCAGTTCTTC
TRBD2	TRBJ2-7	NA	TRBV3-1	CASSQGIAGESEQYF	TGTGCCAGCAGCCAAGGAATAGCGGGAGAATCCGAGCAGTACTTC
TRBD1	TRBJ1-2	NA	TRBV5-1	CASSLGTGGGLYGYTF	TGCGCCAGCAGCCTAGGGACAGGGGGCGGCCTCTATGGCTACACCTTC
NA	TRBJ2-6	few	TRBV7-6	CASSLGVWSSGANVLTF	TGTGCCAGCAGCTTAGGGGTTTGGAGCTCTGGGGCCAACGTCCTGACTTTC
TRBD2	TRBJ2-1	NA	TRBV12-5	CASGLAGTKRSGEQFF	TGTGCTAGTGGGCTTGCCGGGACTAAAAGATCTGGTGAGCAGTTCTTC
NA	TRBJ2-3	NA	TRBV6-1	CASSEAPTGPQDTQYF	TGTGCCAGCAGTGAAGCACCGACCGGCCCCCAGGATACGCAGTATTTT
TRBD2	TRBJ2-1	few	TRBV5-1	CASSSWTSEYEQFF	TGCGCCAGCAGCTCTTGGACTAGTGAGTATGAGCAGTTCTTC